Following are 5 T cell receptor beta chains from one sample sequenced in a study of shared clonotypes between healthy human individuals. CD45RO-negative cells were positively selected for CCR7, leaving out terminally differentiated effector memory CD45RA+ cells. Clones were read by immunoSEQ multiplex PCR, and TCRdb kept only the in-frame ones, dropping some. The sample lists hundreds of thousands of clones; 90% to 95% were seen once. The sequencing sample was made of naive CD8+ T cells sorted from blood. The receptors were sampled from a man in his thirties or forties in good health.

This sequence joins TRBV11-2 and TRBJ2-1, with 13 bases matching TRBD2. V lost 1 base and J lost 9; bases outside the gene matches: 9. The CDR3 is made up of 17 amino acids. CDR1 is SGHAT, CDR2 FQNNGV, per germline. The CDR3, as DNA: TGTGCCAGCAGCTTAGCTAGGACTAGCGGGAGATCTGGTGAGCAGTTCTTC. Protein sequence: CASSLARTSGRSGEQFF.

This clone was counted between two and nine times. The chain employs TRBV13 and TRBJ1-3; D unresolved. Deletions cut 6 bases from V and 1 base from J, with 16 bases between. Germline CDR1 is PRHDT and CDR2 is FYEKMQ (reference sequence). The CDR3 length is 16 residues. The CDR3 spells CASRDKKIASGNTIYF. The CDR3 DNA follows: TGTGCCAGCAGAGATAAAAAGATAGCGTCTGGAAACACCATATATTTT.

The rearrangement joins TRBV7-9 to TRBJ1-1; D may be TRBD1 (5 bases). Per germline, CDR1 SEHNR and CDR2 FQNEAQ (reference sequence). This CDR3 region has 13 residues. V lost 4 bases, J lost 5 bases, and 11 bases lay in between. The CDR3 DNA is TGTGCCAGCAGCTCTAGCCGGGGGACTGAAGCTTTCTTT. This translates into CASSSSRGTEAFF.

The V and J genes are TRBV10-2 and TRBJ2-7; D may be TRBD1 or TRBD2 (5 bases each). CDR1 is WSHSY and CDR2 is SAAADI in the germline V gene. The CDR3 extends over 14 amino acids. Trimming cost V 8 bases and J 0 bases, with 14 bases left between them. This CDR3 is CASGRDVGSYEQYF. As DNA, the CDR3 is TGCGCCAGCGGAAGGGACGTCGGCTCCTACGAGCAGTACTTC.

V is TRBV7-9 and J is TRBJ2-7; the D gene is possibly TRBD2 (6 bases). The CDR3 loop spans 15 amino acids. CDR1 and CDR2 from the germline V gene are SEHNR and FQNEAQ (reference sequence). V was trimmed by 2 bases and J by 7 bases, leaving 18 bases between them. This CDR3 reads CASSLLGGPSPEQYF. The CDR3 DNA is TGTGCCAGCAGCTTATTGGGAGGTCCGTCACCGGAGCAGTACTTC.